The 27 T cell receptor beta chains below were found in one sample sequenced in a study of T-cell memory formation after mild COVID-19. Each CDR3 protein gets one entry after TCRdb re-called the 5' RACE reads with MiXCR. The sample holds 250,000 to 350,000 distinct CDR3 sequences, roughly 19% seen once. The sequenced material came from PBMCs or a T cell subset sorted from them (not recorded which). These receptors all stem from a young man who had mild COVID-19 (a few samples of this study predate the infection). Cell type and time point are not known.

The CDR3: CASSARSEQWGPANEKLFF. The CDR3, as DNA: TGTGCCAGCAGCGCCAGAAGTGAACAGTGGGGCCCCGCCAATGAAAAACTGTTTTTT. The gene calls are TRBV7-9 and TRBJ1-4, with D tentatively TRBD1 (5 bases). V was cut by 5 bases and J by 5 bases, with 27 bases left in between. The germline V gene has CDR1 SEHNR and CDR2 FQNEAQ (reference sequence). The CDR3 contains 19 residues. Looking up the rest from reference TRBV7-9 and TRBJ1-4 gives the full variable domain: DTGVSQNPRHKITKRGQNVTFRCDPISEHNRLYWYRQTLGQGPEFLTYFQNEAQLEKSRLLSDRFSAERPKGSFSTLEIQRTEQGDSAMYLCASSARSEQWGPANEKLFFGSGTQLSVL.

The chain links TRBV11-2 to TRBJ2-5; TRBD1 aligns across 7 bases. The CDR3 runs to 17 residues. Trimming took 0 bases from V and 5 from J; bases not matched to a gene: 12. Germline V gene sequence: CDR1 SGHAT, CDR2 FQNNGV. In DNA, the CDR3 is TGTGCCAGCAGCTTAGATTTGGGACAGCCCCACTCGGAGACCCAGTACTTC. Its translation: CASSLDLGQPHSETQYF.

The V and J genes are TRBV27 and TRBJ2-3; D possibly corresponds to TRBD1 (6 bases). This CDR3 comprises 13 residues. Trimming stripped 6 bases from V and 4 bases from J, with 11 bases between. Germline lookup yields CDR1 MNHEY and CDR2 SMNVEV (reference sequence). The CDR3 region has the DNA TGTGCCAGCAGACCGGGGACACCAGATACGCAGTATTTT. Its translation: CASRPGTPDTQYF.

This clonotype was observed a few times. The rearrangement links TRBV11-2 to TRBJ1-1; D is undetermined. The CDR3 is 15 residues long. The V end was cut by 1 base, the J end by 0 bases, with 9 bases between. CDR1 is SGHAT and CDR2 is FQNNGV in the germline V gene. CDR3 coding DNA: TGTGCCAGCAGCTTAGTTCGAAGGGTGAACACTGAAGCTTTCTTT. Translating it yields CASSLVRRVNTEAFF.

The CDR3 spells CASSQGVLAGGHTGELFF. CDR3 in DNA: TGCGCCAGCAGCCAAGGAGTACTAGCGGGGGGTCACACCGGGGAGCTGTTTTTT. The chain carries TRBV4-3 and TRBJ2-2; 12 nucleotides agree with TRBD2. Germline V CDR1 and CDR2: LGHNA, YSLEER. V lost 1 base to trimming and J lost 3 bases; unmatched junction nucleotides: 6. The CDR3 sequence is 18 residues long.

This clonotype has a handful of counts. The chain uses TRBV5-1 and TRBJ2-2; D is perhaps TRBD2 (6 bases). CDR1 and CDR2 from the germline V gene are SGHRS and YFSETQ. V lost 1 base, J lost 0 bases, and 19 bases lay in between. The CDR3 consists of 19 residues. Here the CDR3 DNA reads TGCGCCAGCAGCTTGACCCGCACCGGGACTGCCTCGAACACCGGGGAGCTGTTTTTT. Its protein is CASSLTRTGTASNTGELFF.

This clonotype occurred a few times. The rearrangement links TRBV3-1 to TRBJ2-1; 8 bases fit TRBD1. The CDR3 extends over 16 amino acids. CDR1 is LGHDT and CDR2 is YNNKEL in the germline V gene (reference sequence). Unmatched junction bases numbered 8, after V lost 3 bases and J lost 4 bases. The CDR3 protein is CASSHLGTGLYNEQFF. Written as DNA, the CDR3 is TGTGCCAGCAGCCACCTGGGGACAGGACTATACAATGAGCAGTTCTTC.

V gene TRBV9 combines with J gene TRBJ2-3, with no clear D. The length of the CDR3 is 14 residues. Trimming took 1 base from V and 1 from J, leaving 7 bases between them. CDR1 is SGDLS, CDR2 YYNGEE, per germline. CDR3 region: CASSVSSRTDTQYF. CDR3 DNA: TGTGCCAGCAGCGTATCCAGTCGCACAGATACGCAGTATTTT.

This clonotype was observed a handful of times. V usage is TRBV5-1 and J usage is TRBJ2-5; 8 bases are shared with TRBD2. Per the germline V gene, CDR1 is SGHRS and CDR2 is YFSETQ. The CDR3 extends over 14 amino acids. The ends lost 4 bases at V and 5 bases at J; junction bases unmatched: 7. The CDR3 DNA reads TGCGCCAGCAGCGTGGGGACTAGGGGCGAGACCCAGTACTTC. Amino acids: CASSVGTRGETQYF. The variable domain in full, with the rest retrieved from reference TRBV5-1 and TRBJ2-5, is KAGVTQTPRYLIKTRGQQVTLSCSPISGHRSVSWYQQTPGQGLQFLFEYFSETQRNKGNFPGRFSGRQFSNSRSEMNVSTLELGDSALYLCASSVGTRGETQYFGPGTRLLVL.

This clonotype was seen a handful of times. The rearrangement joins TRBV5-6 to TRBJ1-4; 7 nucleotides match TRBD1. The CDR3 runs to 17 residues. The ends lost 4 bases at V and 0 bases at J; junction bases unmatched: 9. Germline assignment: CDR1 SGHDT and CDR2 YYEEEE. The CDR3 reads CASSPRQGSATNEKLFF. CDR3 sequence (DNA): TGTGCCAGCAGCCCCCGACAGGGCTCCGCAACTAATGAAAAACTGTTTTTT.

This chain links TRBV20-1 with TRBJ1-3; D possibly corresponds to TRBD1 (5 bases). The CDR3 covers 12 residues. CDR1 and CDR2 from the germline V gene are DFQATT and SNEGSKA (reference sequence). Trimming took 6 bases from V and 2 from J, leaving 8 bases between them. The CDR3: CSAQTAGNTIYF. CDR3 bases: TGCAGTGCACAGACAGCTGGAAACACCATATATTTT.

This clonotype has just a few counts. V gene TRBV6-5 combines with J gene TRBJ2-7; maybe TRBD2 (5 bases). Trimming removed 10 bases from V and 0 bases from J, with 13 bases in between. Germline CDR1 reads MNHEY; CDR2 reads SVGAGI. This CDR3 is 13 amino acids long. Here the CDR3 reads CATRERSSYEQYV. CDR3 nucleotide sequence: TGTGCCACCCGTGAGCGGAGCTCCTACGAGCAGTACGTC.

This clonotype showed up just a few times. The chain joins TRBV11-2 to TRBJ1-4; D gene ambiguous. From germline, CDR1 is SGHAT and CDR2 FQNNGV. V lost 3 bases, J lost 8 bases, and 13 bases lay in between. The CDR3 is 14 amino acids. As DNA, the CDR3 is TGTGCCAGCAGCTTTATAGCGGATCGGGAAAAACTGTTTTTT. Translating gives CASSFIADREKLFF. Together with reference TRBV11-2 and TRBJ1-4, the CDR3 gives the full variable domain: EAGVAQSPRYKIIEKRQSVAFWCNPISGHATLYWYQQILGQGPKLLIQFQNNGVVDDSQLPKDRFSAERLKGVDSTLKIQPAKLEDSAVYLCASSFIADREKLFFGSGTQLSVL.

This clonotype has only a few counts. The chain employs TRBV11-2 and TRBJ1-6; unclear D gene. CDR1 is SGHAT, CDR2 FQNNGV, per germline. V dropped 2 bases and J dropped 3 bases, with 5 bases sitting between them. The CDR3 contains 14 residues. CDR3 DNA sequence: TGTGCCAGCAGCTTACAAAACTATAATTCACCCCTCCACTTT. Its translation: CASSLQNYNSPLHF.

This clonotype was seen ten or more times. CDR3 in DNA: TGTGCCAGCAGCTCTCTAGCGGGGACAATGTCCATTGAGCAGTTCTTC. This gives the protein CASSSLAGTMSIEQFF. This chain uses TRBV11-2 with TRBJ2-1, with 9 bases identical to TRBD2. CDR1 and CDR2 (germline): SGHAT, FQNNGV. The CDR3 has 16 amino acids. With 4 bases clipped from V and 9 bases from J, the junction kept 13 bases outside the gene matches.

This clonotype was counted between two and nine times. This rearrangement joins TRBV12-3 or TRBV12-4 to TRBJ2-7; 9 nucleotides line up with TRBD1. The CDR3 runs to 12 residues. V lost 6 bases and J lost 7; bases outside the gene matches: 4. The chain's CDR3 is CASSADRGEQYV. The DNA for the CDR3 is TGTGCCAGCAGCGCCGACAGGGGGGAGCAGTACGTC.

CDR3 amino acids: CASTPGSANYGYTF. The CDR3 DNA reads as TGTGCCAGCACCCCGGGCAGCGCTAACTATGGCTACACCTTC. The chain couples TRBV21-1 to TRBJ1-2; the DNA was not used to check the table's D call, TRBD1. TRBV21-1 is an annotated pseudogene. The CDR3 is 14 residues long.

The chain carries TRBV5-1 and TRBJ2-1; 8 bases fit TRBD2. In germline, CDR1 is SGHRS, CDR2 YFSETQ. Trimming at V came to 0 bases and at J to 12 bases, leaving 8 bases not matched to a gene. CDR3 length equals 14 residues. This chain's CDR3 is CASSLAPGGERQFF. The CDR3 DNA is TGCGCCAGCAGCTTGGCCCCCGGGGGGGAAAGGCAGTTCTTC.

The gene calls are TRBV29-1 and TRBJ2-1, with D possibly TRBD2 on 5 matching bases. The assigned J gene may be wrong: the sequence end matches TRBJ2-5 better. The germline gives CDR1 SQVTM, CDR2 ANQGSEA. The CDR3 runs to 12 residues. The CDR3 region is CSVGETRGTQYF. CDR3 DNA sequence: TGCAGCGTTGGGGAGACCCGGGGGACCCAGTACTTC.

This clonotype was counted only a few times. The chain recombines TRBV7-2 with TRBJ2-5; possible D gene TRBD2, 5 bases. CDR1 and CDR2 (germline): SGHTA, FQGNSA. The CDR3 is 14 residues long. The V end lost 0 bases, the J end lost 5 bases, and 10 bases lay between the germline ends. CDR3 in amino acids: CASSLAFTGETQYF. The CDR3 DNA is TGTGCCAGCAGCTTAGCGTTCACGGGGGAGACCCAGTACTTC.

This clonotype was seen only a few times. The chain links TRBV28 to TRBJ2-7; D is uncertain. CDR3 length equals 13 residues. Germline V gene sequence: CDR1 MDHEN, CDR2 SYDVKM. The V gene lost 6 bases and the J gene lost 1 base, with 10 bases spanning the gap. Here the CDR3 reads CASSPDDSYEQYV. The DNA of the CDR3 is TGTGCCAGCAGCCCTGACGATTCCTACGAGCAGTACGTC.

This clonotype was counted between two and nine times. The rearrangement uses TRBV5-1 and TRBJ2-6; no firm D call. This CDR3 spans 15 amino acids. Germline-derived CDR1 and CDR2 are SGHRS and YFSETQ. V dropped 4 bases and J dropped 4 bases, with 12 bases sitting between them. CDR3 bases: TGCGCCAGCAGCCTAACAGTTTCCGGGGCCAACGTCCTGACTTTC. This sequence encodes CASSLTVSGANVLTF. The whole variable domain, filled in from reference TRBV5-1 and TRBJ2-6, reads KAGVTQTPRYLIKTRGQQVTLSCSPISGHRSVSWYQQTPGQGLQFLFEYFSETQRNKGNFPGRFSGRQFSNSRSEMNVSTLELGDSALYLCASSLTVSGANVLTFGAGSRLTVL.

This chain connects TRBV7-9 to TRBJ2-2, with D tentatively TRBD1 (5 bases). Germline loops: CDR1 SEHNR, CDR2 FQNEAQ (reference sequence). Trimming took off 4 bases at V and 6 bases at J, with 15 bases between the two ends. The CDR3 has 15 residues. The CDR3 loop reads CASSSLRRGSGELFF. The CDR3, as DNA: TGTGCCAGCAGCTCATTACGTAGGGGCTCCGGGGAGCTGTTTTTT.

DNA for the CDR3: TGCGCCAGCAGCTGGGGTAGCTATGGCTACACCTTC. Translation gives CASSWGSYGYTF. The chain employs TRBV5-1 and TRBJ1-2; D uncertain. V gave up 3 bases and J gave up 4 bases, with 7 bases separating them. The CDR3 is 12 amino acids. The germline V gene has CDR1 SGHRS and CDR2 YFSETQ.

The CDR3 DNA reads TGTGCCAGCAGCTACGGGCCACGTGGCTACACCTTC. This codes for CASSYGPRGYTF. V and J are TRBV5-4 and TRBJ1-2; no clear D. The CDR3 consists of 12 residues. Germline V gives CDR1 SGHNT, CDR2 YYREEE (reference sequence). Trimming stripped 3 bases from V and 7 bases from J, with 10 bases between.

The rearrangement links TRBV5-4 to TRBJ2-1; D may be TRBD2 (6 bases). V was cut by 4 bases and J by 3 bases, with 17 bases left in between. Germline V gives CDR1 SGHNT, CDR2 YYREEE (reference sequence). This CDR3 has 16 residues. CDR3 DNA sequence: TGTGCCAGCAGCCCCCCAAGGAGCGGGTACTACAATGAGCAGTTCTTC. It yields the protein CASSPPRSGYYNEQFF.

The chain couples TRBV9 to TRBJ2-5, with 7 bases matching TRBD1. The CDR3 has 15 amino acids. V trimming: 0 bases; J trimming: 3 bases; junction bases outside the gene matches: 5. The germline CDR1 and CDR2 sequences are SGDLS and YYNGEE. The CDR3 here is CASSVEGTAEETQYF. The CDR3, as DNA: TGTGCCAGCAGCGTAGAAGGGACAGCGGAAGAGACCCAGTACTTC.